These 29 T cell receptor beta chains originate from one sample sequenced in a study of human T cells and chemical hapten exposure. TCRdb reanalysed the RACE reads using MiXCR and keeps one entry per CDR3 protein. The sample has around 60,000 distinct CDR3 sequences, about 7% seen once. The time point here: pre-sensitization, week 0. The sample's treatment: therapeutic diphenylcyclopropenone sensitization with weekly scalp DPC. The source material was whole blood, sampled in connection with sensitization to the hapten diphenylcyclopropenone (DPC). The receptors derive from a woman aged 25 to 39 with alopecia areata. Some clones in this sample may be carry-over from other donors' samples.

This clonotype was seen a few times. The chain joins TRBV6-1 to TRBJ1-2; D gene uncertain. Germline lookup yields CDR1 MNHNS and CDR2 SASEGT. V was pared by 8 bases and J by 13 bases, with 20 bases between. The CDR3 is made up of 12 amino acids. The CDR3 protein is CASEPPHRTITF. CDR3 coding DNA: TGTGCCAGCGAGCCCCCTCACCGGACGATCACCTTC.

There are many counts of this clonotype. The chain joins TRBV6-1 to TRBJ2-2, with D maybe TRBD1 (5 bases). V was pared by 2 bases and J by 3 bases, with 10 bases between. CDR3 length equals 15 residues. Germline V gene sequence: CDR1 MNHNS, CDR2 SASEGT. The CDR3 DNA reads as TGTGCCAGCAGTGAAAGGGGTTCGGACACCGGGGAGCTGTTTTTT. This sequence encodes CASSERGSDTGELFF.

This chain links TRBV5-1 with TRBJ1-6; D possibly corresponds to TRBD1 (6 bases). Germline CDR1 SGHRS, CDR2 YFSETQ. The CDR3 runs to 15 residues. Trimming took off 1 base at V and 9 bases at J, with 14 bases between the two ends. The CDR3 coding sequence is TGCGCCAGCAGCTTGAATCGGGGGGGCGGTTCACCCCTCCACTTT. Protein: CASSLNRGGGSPLHF.

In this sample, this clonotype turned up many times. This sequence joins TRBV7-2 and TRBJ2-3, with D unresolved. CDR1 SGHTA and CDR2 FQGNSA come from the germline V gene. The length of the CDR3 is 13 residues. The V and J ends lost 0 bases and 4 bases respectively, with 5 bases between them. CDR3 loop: CASSLANADTQYF. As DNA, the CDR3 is TGTGCCAGCAGCTTAGCGAACGCAGATACGCAGTATTTT.

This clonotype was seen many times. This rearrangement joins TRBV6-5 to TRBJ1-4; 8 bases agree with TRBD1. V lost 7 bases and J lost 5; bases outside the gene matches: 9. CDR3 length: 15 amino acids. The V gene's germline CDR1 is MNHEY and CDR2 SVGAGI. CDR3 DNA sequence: TGTGCCAGCACCGACAGGGGAGGAGGCAATGAAAAACTGTTTTTT. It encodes CASTDRGGGNEKLFF.

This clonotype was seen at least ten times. The CDR3 DNA sequence: TGTGCCAGCAGTGAAATGAGAAGCTCCTATAATTCACCCCTCCACTTT. Amino acid sequence: CASSEMRSSYNSPLHF. The J gene is TRBJ1-6, the V gene TRBV2; D not resolved. The CDR3 runs to 16 residues. The V gene's germline CDR1 is SNHLY and CDR2 FYNNEI. V was pared by 2 bases and J by 0 bases, with 8 bases between.

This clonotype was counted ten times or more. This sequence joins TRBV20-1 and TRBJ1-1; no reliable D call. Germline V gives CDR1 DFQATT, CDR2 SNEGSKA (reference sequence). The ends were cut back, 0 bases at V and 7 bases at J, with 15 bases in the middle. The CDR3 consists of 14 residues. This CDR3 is CSARDRLGQYEAFF. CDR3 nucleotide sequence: TGCAGTGCTAGAGATCGGCTAGGGCAATATGAAGCTTTCTTT.

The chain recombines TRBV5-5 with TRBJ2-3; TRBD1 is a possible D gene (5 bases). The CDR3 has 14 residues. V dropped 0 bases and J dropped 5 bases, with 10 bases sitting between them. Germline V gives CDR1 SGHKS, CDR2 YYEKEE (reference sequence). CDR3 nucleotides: TGTGCCAGCAGCTTGGCCCCAGGGCAAGATACGCAGTATTTT. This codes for CASSLAPGQDTQYF.

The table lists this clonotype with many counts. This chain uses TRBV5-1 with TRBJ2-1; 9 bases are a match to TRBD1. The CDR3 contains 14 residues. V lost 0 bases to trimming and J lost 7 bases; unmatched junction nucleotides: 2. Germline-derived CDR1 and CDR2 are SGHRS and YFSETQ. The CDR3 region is CASSLGGQGNEQFF. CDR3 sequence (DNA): TGCGCCAGCAGCTTGGGGGGACAGGGTAATGAGCAGTTCTTC.

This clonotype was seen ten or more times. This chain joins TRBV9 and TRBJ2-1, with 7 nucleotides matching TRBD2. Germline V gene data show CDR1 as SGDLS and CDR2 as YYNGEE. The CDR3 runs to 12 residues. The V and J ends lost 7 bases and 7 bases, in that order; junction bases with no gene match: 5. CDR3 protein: CASGGGGNEQFF. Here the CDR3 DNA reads TGTGCCAGCGGCGGGGGAGGGAATGAGCAGTTCTTC.

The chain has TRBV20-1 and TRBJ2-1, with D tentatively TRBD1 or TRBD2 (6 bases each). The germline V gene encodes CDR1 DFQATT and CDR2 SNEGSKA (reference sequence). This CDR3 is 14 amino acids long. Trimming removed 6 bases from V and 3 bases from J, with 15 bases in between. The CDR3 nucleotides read TGCAGTGCCCAGACGGGGGCGAGCTACAATGAGCAGTTCTTC. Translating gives CSAQTGASYNEQFF.

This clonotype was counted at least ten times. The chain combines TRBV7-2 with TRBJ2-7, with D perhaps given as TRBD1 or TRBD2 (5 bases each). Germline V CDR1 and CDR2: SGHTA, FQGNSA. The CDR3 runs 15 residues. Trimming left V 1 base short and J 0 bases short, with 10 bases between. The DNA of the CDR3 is TGTGCCAGCAGCTTAGATTCAGGGAGCTCCTACGAGCAGTACTTC. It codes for CASSLDSGSSYEQYF.

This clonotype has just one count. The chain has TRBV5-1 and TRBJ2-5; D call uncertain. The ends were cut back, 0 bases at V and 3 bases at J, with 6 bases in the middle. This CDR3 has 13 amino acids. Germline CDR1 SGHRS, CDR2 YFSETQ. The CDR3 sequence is CASSLAAEETQYF. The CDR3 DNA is TGCGCCAGCAGCTTGGCGGCAGAAGAGACCCAGTACTTC.

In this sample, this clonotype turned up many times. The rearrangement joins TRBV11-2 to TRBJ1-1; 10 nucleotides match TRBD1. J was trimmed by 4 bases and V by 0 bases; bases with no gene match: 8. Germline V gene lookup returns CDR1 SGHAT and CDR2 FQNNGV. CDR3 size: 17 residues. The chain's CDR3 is CASSLDLVRTGGTEAFF. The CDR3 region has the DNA TGTGCCAGCAGCTTAGATCTGGTCCGGACAGGGGGCACTGAAGCTTTCTTT.

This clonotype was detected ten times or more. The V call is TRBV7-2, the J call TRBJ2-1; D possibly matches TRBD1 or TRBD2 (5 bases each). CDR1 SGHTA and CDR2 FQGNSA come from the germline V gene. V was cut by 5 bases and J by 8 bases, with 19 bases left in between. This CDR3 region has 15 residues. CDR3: CASSLTGTQNDEQFF. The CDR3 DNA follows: TGTGCCAGCAGCCTCACCGGGACCCAAAATGATGAGCAGTTCTTC.

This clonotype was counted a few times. The CDR3: CASSSSLSNSGANVLTF. CDR3 nucleotides: TGTGCCAGCAGCTCCTCTCTCTCTAACTCTGGGGCCAACGTCCTGACTTTC. The rearrangement links TRBV7-9 to TRBJ2-6; D ambiguous. CDR1 and CDR2 from the germline V gene are SEHNR and FQNEAQ (reference sequence). V lost 4 bases and J 0 bases, leaving 13 bases between the germline ends. The CDR3 runs 17 residues.

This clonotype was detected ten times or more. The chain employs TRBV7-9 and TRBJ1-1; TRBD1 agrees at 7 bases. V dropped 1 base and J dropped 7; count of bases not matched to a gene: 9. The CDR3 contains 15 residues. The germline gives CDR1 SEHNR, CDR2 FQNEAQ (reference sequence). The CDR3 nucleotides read TGTGCCAGCAGCTTAGATTTACCAGGGGGGATTGAAGCTTTCTTT. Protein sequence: CASSLDLPGGIEAFF.

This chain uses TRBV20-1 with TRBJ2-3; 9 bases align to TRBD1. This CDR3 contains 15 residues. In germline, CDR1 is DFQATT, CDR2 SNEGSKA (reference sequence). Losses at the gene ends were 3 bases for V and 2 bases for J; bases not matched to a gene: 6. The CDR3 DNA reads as TGCAGTGCTAGTCCCGGGACAGGGACCACAGATACGCAGTATTTT. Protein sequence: CSASPGTGTTDTQYF.

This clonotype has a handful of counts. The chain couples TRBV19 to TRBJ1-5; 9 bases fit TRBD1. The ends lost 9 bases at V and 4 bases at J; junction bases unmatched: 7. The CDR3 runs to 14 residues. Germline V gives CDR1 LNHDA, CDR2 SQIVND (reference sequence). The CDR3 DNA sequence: TGTGCCAGCGCAGGGACAGGGAGGAATCAGCCCCAGCATTTT. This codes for CASAGTGRNQPQHF.

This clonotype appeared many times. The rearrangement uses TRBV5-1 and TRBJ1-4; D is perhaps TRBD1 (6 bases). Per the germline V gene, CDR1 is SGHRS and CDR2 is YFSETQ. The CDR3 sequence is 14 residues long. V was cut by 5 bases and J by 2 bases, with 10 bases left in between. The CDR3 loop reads CASSSTGTNEKLFF. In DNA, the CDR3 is TGCGCCAGCAGTTCGACAGGCACTAATGAAAAACTGTTTTTT.

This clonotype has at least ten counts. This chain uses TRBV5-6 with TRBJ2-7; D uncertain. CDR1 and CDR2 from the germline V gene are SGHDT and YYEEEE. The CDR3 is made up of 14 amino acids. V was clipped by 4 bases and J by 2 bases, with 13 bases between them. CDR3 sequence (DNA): TGTGCCAGCAGCGAAGGAGCAGGACCCTACGAGCAGTACTTC. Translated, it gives CASSEGAGPYEQYF.

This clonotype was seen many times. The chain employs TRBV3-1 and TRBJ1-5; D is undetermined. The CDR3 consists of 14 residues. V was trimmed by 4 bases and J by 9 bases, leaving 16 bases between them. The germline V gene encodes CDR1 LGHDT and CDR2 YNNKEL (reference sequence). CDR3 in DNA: TGTGCCAGCAGCCCCGTGGCGGGGTTTCCGCCCCAGCATTTT. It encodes CASSPVAGFPPQHF.

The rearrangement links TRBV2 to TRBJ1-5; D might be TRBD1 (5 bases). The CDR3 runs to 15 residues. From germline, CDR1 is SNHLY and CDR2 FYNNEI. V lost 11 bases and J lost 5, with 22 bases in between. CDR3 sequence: CASRGLENMDQPQHF. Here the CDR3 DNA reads TGTGCCTCTAGGGGACTAGAAAACATGGATCAGCCCCAGCATTTT.

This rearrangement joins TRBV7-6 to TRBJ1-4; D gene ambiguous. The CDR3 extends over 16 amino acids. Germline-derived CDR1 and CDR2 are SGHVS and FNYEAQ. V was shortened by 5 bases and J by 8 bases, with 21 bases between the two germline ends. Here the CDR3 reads CASSQRASYSREKLFF. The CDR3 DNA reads TGTGCCAGCAGCCAACGGGCCTCCTATTCGCGGGAAAAACTGTTTTTT. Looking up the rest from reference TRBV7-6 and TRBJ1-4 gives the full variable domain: GAGVSQSPRYKVTKRGQDVALRCDPISGHVSLYWYRQALGQGPEFLTYFNYEAQQDKSGLPNDRFSAERPEGSISTLTIQRTEQRDSAMYRCASSQRASYSREKLFFGSGTQLSVL.

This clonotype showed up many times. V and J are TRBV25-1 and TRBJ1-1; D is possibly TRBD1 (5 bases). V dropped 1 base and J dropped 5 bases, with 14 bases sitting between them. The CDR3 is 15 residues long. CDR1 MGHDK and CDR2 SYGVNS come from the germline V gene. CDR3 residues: CASSELFGRETEAFF. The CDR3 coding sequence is TGTGCCAGCAGTGAATTGTTTGGCAGGGAGACTGAAGCTTTCTTT. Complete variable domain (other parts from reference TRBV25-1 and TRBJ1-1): EADIYQTPRYLVIGTGKKITLECSQTMGHDKMYWYQQDPGMELHLIHYSYGVNSTEKGDLSSESTVSRIRTEHFPLTLESARPSHTSQYLCASSELFGRETEAFFGQGTRLTVV.

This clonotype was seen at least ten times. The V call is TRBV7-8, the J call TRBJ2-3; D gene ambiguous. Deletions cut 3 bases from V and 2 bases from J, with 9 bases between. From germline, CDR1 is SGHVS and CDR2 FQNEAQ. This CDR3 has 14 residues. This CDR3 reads CASSFGGDTDTQYF. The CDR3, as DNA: TGTGCCAGCAGCTTTGGTGGAGACACAGATACGCAGTATTTT.

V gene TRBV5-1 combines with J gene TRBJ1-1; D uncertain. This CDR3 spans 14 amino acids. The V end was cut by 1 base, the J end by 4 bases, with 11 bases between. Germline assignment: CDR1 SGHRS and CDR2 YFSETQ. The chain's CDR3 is CASSLTPSSTEAFF. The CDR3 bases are TGCGCCAGCAGCTTGACCCCCTCGAGCACTGAAGCTTTCTTT.

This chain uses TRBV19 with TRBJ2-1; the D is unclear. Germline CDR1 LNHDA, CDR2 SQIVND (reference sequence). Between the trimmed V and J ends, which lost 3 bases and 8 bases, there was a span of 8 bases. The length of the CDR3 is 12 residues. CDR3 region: CASSIGTDEQFF. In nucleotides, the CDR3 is TGTGCCAGTAGTATCGGAACGGATGAGCAGTTCTTC. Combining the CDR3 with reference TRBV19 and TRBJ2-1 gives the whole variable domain DGGITQSPKYLFRKEGQNVTLSCEQNLNHDAMYWYRQDPGQGLRLIYYSQIVNDFQKGDIAEGYSVSREKKESFPLTVTSAQKNPTAFYLCASSIGTDEQFFGPGTRLTVL.

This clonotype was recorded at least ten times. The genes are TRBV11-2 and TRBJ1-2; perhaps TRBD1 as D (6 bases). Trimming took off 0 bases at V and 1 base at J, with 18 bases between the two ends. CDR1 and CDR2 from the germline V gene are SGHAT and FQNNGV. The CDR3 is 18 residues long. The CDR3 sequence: CASSLEDPRTAVNYGYTF. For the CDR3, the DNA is TGTGCCAGCAGCTTAGAGGACCCTAGGACAGCGGTTAACTATGGCTACACCTTC.